Listed below are T cell receptor beta chains from one sample, sequenced in a study of blood T cell repertoires in COVID-19. Repertoires were generated with immunoSEQ multiplex PCR, while TCRdb's copy carries only in-frame clones and drops some. The sample consists of under 500,000 clones, 70% to 90% of them appearing once. The sample comprised PBMCs or T cells enriched from blood (not recorded which). Source of these receptors: a woman younger than 35 with acute COVID-19. CDR3s include the opening cysteine and the closing phenylalanine or tryptophan. A D gene is named only where the DNA matches it firmly. Only part of the rows carry a size: once, few, many, or a class if the clone is expanded.

-,TRBD2,TRBV6-5,TRBJ2-7,CASSATSGSSYEQYF,TGTGCCAGCTCTGCTACTAGCGGGAGTTCCTACGAGCAGTACTTC
-,-,TRBV2,TRBJ2-4,CASSENAGIIQYF,TGTGCCAGCAGTGAAAATGCGGGTATCATTCAGTACTTC
-,TRBD2,TRBV4-2,TRBJ2-6,CASSQVLAGAVSGANVLTF,TGTGCCAGCAGCCAAGTCCTAGCGGGGGCGGTCTCTGGGGCCAACGTCCTGACTTTC
-,TRBD2,TRBV6-5,TRBJ2-7,CASSSTSGSWYEQYF,TGTGCCAGCAGTTCCACTAGCGGGAGTTGGTACGAGCAGTACTTC
few,TRBD1,TRBV11-2,TRBJ1-6,CASSYLRGQGISPLHF,TGTGCCAGCAGCTACCTCCGGGGACAGGGGATTTCACCCCTCCACTTT
-,TRBD1,TRBV10-1,TRBJ2-3,CASGDRADTQYF,TGCGCCAGCGGGGACAGGGCAGATACGCAGTATTTT
-,-,TRBV6-5,TRBJ2-1,CASRADRSSYNEQFF,TGTGCCAGCAGGGCGGACAGAAGCTCCTACAATGAGCAGTTCTTC
few,TRBD1,TRBV14,TRBJ1-1,CASSQWGKGAWTEAFF,TGTGCCAGCAGCCAATGGGGTAAGGGGGCCTGGACTGAAGCTTTCTTT
few,TRBD1,TRBV5-5,TRBJ1-1,CASSWTGTGTEAFF,TGTGCCAGCAGCTGGACAGGGACGGGCACTGAAGCTTTCTTT
once,-,TRBV4-3,TRBJ1-5,CASSQDVEPSGNQPQHF,TGCGCCAGCAGCCAAGATGTAGAGCCGTCGGGCAATCAGCCCCAGCATTTT
-,-,TRBV2,TRBJ1-2,CASNLRQDANYGYTF,TGTGCCAGCAATCTAAGACAGGACGCTAACTATGGCTACACCTTC
-,-,TRBV15,TRBJ2-1,CATSGEAIEQFF,TGTGCCACCAGCGGAGAGGCAATTGAGCAGTTCTTC
-,TRBD1,TRBV19,TRBJ2-7,CASSPRQGTTGEQYF,TGTGCCAGTAGCCCAAGACAGGGGACGACCGGCGAGCAGTACTTC